Below, 13 T cell receptor beta chains from the same sample are listed, as sequenced in a study of early T cells in non-severe SARS-CoV-2 infection. Each CDR3 protein is one row after TCRdb ran MiXCR on the 5' RACE reads. The table records roughly 69,000 distinct CDR3 sequences, about 9.1% of them present only once. Here the sequenced sample was whole blood, taken at baseline. All receptors derive from an adult who was a healthcare worker with PCR-confirmed SARS-CoV-2 infection or an uninfected control (not recorded which).

The genes are TRBV9 and TRBJ1-6; possible D gene TRBD1, 5 bases. V was cut by 7 bases and J by 7 bases, with 18 bases left in between. CDR1 is SGDLS and CDR2 is YYNGEE in the germline V gene. The CDR3 covers 15 residues. The CDR3 nucleotides read TGTGCCAGCGCTCGCGTAGACAGTCAAAATTCACCCCTCCACTTT. Residues: CASARVDSQNSPLHF.

Many counts were recorded for this clonotype. The chain's CDR3 is CASRTGTINEQFF. The CDR3 nucleotides are TGTGCCAGCAGAACCGGGACTATCAATGAGCAGTTCTTC. The V gene is TRBV7-9, the J gene TRBJ2-1, with 7 bases lining up with TRBD2. With V trimmed by 6 bases and J by 6 bases, 5 bases remained unmatched. Germline-derived CDR1 and CDR2 are SEHNR and FQNEAQ (reference sequence). This CDR3 comprises 13 residues. Using reference TRBV7-9 and TRBJ2-1 for the parts outside the CDR3, the full variable domain is DTGVSQNPRHKITKRGQNVTFRCDPISEHNRLYWYRQTLGQGPEFLTYFQNEAQLEKSRLLSDRFSAERPKGSFSTLEIQRTEQGDSAMYLCASRTGTINEQFFGPGTRLTVL.

This clonotype was recorded at least ten times. The rearrangement joins TRBV9 to TRBJ2-3; D might be TRBD2 (5 bases). The CDR3 consists of 15 residues. The germline V gene has CDR1 SGDLS and CDR2 YYNGEE. V shed 0 bases and J shed 2 bases, with 10 bases lying between them. The CDR3 loop reads CASSVEREYTDTQYF. CDR3 in DNA: TGTGCCAGCAGCGTAGAGAGGGAATACACAGATACGCAGTATTTT. The complete variable domain, with remaining parts taken from reference TRBV9 and TRBJ2-3, reads DSGVTQTPKHLITATGQRVTLRCSPRSGDLSVYWYQQSLDQGLQFLIQYYNGEERAKGNILERFSAQQFPDLHSELNLSSLELGDSALYFCASSVEREYTDTQYFGPGTRLTVL.

This clonotype appeared many times. V and J are TRBV4-2 and TRBJ1-2; 12 nucleotides agree with TRBD1. CDR1 and CDR2 from the germline V gene are LGHNA and YNFKEQ. This CDR3 region has 15 residues. Losses at the gene ends were 7 bases for V and 6 bases for J; bases not matched to a gene: 9. The CDR3 is CASTLGTGGADGYTF. The CDR3 DNA follows: TGTGCCAGCACCTTAGGGACAGGGGGCGCAGATGGCTACACCTTC.

This clonotype was seen at least ten times. This rearrangement joins TRBV19 to TRBJ1-2; the D gene is possibly TRBD1 (5 bases). The length of the CDR3 is 12 residues. CDR1 and CDR2 from the germline V gene are LNHDA and SQIVND (reference sequence). V was shortened by 10 bases and J by 8 bases, with 17 bases between the two germline ends. The CDR3 protein is CATRFLGLGYTF. The CDR3 DNA follows: TGTGCCACCCGTTTTTTGGGGCTCGGCTACACCTTC.

Here the CDR3 DNA reads TGTGCCAGCAGTTTCAAACAGGGAGTCTACGAGCAGTACTTC. It specifies CASSFKQGVYEQYF. The J gene is TRBJ2-7, the V gene TRBV27; maybe TRBD1 (6 bases). Germline V CDR1 and CDR2: MNHEY, SMNVEV (reference sequence). The V end lost 3 bases, the J end lost 3 bases, and 12 bases lay between the germline ends. There are 14 residues in the CDR3.

In this sample, this clonotype turned up a few times. The chain uses TRBV7-8 and TRBJ2-5, with 8 bases that match TRBD1. Unmatched junction bases numbered 3, after V lost 1 base and J lost 5 bases. CDR1 is SGHVS, CDR2 FQNEAQ, per germline. CDR3 size: 14 residues. CDR3 loop: CASSLGTGRETQYF. CDR3 nucleotides: TGTGCCAGCAGCTTAGGGACAGGGCGGGAGACCCAGTACTTC.

Remarks on this clonotype: It may be a read error: a sequence one base away is much more abundant. The chain uses TRBV12-3 or TRBV12-4 and TRBJ2-7; TRBD2 matches at 9 bases. The CDR3 length is 17 residues. CDR3 nucleotide sequence: TGTGCCAGCAGTCACCCCACGGCTAGCGGGATGATCGACGAGCAGCACTTC. Protein sequence: CASSHPTASGMIDEQHF.

The gene calls are TRBV4-2 and TRBJ1-3; no clear D. From germline, CDR1 is LGHNA and CDR2 YNFKEQ. This CDR3 is 13 amino acids long. The V gene lost 1 base and the J gene lost 4 bases, with 5 bases spanning the gap. CDR3 protein: CASSQGSGNTIYF. The CDR3 DNA reads TGTGCCAGCAGCCAAGGATCAGGAAACACCATATATTTT.

This clonotype was seen repeatedly, ten times or more. This CDR3 is CASSKVNPVTGGSSGANVLTF. For the CDR3, the DNA is TGTGCCAGCAGCAAAGTGAATCCGGTAACAGGGGGTAGCTCTGGGGCCAACGTCCTGACTTTC. The V call is TRBV21-1, the J call TRBJ2-6; TRBD1, the D gene given by the table, was not confirmed from the DNA. TRBV21-1 is deemed a pseudogene. The CDR3 extends over 21 amino acids.

Concerning this clonotype itself: This clone may be a read error of a much larger clone one base away. J is TRBJ2-2 and V is TRBV30; 9 bases match TRBD2. CDR3 size: 13 residues. Germline V lookup: CDR1 GTSNPN, CDR2 SVGIG (reference sequence). V trimming: 5 bases; J trimming: 6 bases; junction bases outside the gene matches: 4. Here the CDR3 DNA reads TGTGCCTGGTCATTAGCGGGAGCCGGGGAGCTGTTTTTT. Protein: CAWSLAGAGELFF.

The J gene is TRBJ2-5, the V gene TRBV29-1, with D hard to call. CDR1 is SQVTM, CDR2 ANQGSEA, per germline. CDR3 size: 11 residues. Trimming shortened V by 6 bases and J by 5 bases, and 10 bases separated the two germline ends. As DNA, the CDR3 is TGCAGCGTGTATCTTTGGGAGACCCAGTACTTC. Translation: CSVYLWETQYF. The complete variable domain, with remaining parts taken from reference TRBV29-1 and TRBJ2-5, reads SAVISQKPSRDICQRGTSLTIQCQVDSQVTMMFWYRQQPGQSLTLIATANQGSEATYESGFVIDKFPISRPNLTFSTLTVSNMSPEDSSIYLCSVYLWETQYFGPGTRLLVL.

This clonotype was observed many times. The gene calls are TRBV28 and TRBJ1-3; 8 bases fit TRBD1. The CDR3 covers 15 residues. Germline CDR1 reads MDHEN; CDR2 reads SYDVKM. The junction had 7 bases not matched to a gene; V was cut back by 6 bases and J by 3 bases. Here the CDR3 DNA reads TGTGCCAGCAGCGATGGGACAGGATTTGGAAACACCATATATTTT. The encoded protein is CASSDGTGFGNTIYF.